This T cell receptor (beta chain) is from a study of T cell changes during pregnancy in multiple sclerosis. The V end lost 4 bases, the J end lost 1 base, and 10 bases lay between the germline ends. The CDR3 length is 14 residues. Looked up from germline, CDR1 is MDHEN and CDR2 is SYDVKM. Some clones are missing from TCRdb's copy, which holds only in-frame ones; the method was immunoSEQ multiplex PCR. The sample includes around 96,000 clones, 85% to 95% of them seen just once. Sequencing used peripheral blood, obtained after pregnancy. This TCR came from a female donor in good health, enrolled as a control in a pregnancy study. The V gene is TRBV28, the J gene TRBJ1-1; no firm D call. CDR3 coding DNA: TGTGCCAGCAGTTCCCCCACATCGAACACTGAAGCTTTCTTT. It is translated as CASSSPTSNTEAFF.